The 3 T cell receptor beta chains below all came from one sample that was sequenced in a study of T cells in localized non-small cell lung cancer. Data came from immunoSEQ multiplex PCR; TCRdb stores just in-frame clones and leaves some out. The table shows fewer than 5,000 clones, with 32% occurring only once. Material: lung tumor tissue, obtained before any cancer treatment. The receptors come from a woman aged 35-70 years with stage II squamous cell lung carcinoma.

This clone was counted a single time. This chain uses TRBV28 with TRBJ2-1; 11 positions match TRBD1. Looked up from germline, CDR1 is MDHEN and CDR2 is SYDVKM. J lost 4 bases, V lost 2 bases, and 7 bases had no gene match. The CDR3 sequence is 17 residues long. CDR3 bases: TGTGCCAGCAGTTTAAGGGGGGACAGGGGGTTATACAATGAGCAGTTCTTC. Its protein product is CASSLRGDRGLYNEQFF.

The rearrangement uses TRBV19 and TRBJ1-1; D not certain. With 3 bases removed from V and 4 bases from J, the gap between germline ends came to 18 bases. In germline, CDR1 is LNHDA, CDR2 SQIVND (reference sequence). The CDR3 has 16 amino acids. The CDR3 nucleotides are TGTGCCAGTAGTATTCGGTTCGGCGGCCGTCGCACTGAAGCTTTCTTT. Protein product: CASSIRFGGRRTEAFF.

This clone is termed medium-sized. The gene calls are TRBV9 and TRBJ2-3; 7 nucleotides agree with TRBD2. Germline V gene sequence: CDR1 SGDLS, CDR2 YYNGEE. Trimming cost V 6 bases and J 3 bases; bases outside gene matches: 19. The CDR3 spans 18 residues. CDR3 protein: CASKGPAGRGEWTDTQYF. The CDR3 nucleotides are TGTGCCAGCAAGGGGCCCGCGGGACGGGGGGAGTGGACAGATACGCAGTATTTT. Filled out from reference TRBV9 and TRBJ2-3, the complete variable domain reads DSGVTQTPKHLITATGQRVTLRCSPRSGDLSVYWYQQSLDQGLQFLIQYYNGEERAKGNILERFSAQQFPDLHSELNLSSLELGDSALYFCASKGPAGRGEWTDTQYFGPGTRLTVL.